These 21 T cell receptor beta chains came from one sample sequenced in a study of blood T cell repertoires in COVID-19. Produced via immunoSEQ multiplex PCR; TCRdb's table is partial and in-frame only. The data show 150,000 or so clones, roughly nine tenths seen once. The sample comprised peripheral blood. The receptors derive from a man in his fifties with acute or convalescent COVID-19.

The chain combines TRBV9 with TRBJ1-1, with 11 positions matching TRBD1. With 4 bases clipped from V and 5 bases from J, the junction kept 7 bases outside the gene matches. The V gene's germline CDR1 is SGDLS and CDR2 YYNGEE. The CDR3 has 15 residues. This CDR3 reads CASSSRTGGRTEAFF. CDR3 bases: TGTGCCAGCAGCTCCCGGACAGGGGGCAGGACTGAAGCTTTCTTT.

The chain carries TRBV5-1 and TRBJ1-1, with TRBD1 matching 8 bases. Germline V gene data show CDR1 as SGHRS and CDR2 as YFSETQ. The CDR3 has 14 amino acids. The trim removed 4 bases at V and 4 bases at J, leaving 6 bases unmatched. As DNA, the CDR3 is TGCGCCAGCAGCACTGGACAGGGACTCACTGAAGCTTTCTTT. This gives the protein CASSTGQGLTEAFF.

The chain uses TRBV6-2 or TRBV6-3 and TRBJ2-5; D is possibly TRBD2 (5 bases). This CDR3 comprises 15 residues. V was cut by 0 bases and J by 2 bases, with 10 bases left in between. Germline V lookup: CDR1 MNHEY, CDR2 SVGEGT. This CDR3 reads CASSYSDFEQETQYF. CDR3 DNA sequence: TGTGCCAGCAGTTACTCGGACTTCGAGCAAGAGACCCAGTACTTC.

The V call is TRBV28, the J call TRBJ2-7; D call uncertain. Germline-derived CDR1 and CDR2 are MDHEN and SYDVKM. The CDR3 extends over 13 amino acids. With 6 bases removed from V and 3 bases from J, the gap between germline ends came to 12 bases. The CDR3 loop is CASRLCLSYEQYV. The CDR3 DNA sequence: TGTGCCAGCAGATTGTGTTTGAGCTACGAGCAGTACGTC.

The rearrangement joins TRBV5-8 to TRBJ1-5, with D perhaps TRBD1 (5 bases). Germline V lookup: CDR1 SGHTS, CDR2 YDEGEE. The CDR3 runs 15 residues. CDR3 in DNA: TGTGCGAGCGCCTACCAGGGTAGAGGCAATCAGCCCCAGCATTTT. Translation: CASAYQGRGNQPQHF.

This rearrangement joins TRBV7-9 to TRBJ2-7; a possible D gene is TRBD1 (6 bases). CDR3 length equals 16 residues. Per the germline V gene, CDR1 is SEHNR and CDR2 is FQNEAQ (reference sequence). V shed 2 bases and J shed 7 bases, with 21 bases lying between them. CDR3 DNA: TGTGCCAGCAGCTTAAGTTTGGGGGCAGGCTCTAGGGAGCAGTACTTC. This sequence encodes CASSLSLGAGSREQYF.

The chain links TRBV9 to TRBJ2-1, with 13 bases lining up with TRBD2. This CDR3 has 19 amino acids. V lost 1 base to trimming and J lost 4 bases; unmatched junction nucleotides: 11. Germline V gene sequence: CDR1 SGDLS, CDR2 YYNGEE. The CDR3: CASSVTPPGLAGNYNEQFF. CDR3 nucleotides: TGTGCCAGCAGCGTAACCCCCCCGGGACTAGCGGGAAATTACAATGAGCAGTTCTTC.

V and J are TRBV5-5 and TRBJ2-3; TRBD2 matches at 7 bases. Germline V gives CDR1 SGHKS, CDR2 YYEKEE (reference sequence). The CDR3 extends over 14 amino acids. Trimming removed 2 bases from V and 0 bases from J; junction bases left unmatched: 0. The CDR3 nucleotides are TGTGCCAGCAGCTTTAGCGGGAGCACAGATACGCAGTATTTT. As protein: CASSFSGSTDTQYF.

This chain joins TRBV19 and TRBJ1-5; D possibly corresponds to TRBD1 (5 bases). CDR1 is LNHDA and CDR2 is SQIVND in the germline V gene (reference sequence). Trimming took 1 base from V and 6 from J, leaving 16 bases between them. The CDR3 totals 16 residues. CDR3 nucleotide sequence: TGTGCCAGTAGTATAGCCGGCAGGGCGAGACTTCAGCCCCAGCATTTT. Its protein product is CASSIAGRARLQPQHF. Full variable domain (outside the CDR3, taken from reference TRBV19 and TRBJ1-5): DGGITQSPKYLFRKEGQNVTLSCEQNLNHDAMYWYRQDPGQGLRLIYYSQIVNDFQKGDIAEGYSVSREKKESFPLTVTSAQKNPTAFYLCASSIAGRARLQPQHFGDGTRLSIL.

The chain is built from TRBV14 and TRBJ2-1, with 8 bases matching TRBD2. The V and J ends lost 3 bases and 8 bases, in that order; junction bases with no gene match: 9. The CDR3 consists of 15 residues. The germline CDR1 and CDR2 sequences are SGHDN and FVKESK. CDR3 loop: CASSHERGIPDEQFF. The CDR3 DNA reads TGTGCCAGCAGCCATGAGCGGGGGATACCCGATGAGCAGTTCTTC. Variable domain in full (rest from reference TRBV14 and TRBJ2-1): EAGVTQFPSHSVIEKGQTVTLRCDPISGHDNLYWYRRVMGKEIKFLLHFVKESKQDESGMPNNRFLAERTGGTYSTLKVQPAELEDSGVYFCASSHERGIPDEQFFGPGTRLTVL.

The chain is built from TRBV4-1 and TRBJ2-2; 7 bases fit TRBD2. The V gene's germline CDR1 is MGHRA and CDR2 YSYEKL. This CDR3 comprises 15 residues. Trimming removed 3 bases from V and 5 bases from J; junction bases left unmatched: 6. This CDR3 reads CASSHLGGSTGELFF. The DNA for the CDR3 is TGCGCCAGCAGCCACCTGGGGGGGTCGACCGGGGAGCTGTTTTTT.

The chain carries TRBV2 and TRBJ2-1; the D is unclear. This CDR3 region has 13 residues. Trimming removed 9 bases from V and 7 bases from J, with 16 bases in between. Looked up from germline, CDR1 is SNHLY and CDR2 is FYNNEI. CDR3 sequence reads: CASAPDLRNEQFF. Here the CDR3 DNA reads TGTGCCAGTGCTCCGGATCTGAGGAATGAGCAGTTCTTC.

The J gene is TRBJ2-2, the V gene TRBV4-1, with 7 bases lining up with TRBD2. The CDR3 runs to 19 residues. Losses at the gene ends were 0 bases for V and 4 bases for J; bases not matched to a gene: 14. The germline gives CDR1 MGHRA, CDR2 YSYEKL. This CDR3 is CASSQESWGGGPVTGELFF. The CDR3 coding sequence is TGCGCCAGCAGCCAAGAATCTTGGGGGGGAGGGCCGGTCACCGGGGAGCTGTTTTTT.

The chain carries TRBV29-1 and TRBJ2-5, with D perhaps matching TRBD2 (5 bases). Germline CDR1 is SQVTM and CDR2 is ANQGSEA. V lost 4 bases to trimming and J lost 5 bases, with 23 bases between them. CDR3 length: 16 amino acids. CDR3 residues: CSVVTGKVPLRETQYF. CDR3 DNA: TGCAGCGTTGTAACCGGGAAGGTCCCCTTACGGGAGACCCAGTACTTC.

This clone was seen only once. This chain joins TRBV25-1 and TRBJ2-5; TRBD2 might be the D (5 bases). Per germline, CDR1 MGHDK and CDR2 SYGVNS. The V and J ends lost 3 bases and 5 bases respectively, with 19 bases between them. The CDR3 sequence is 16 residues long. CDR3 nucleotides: TGTGCCAGCAGTGATATTCAGGAATACCCGGGGGAGACCCAGTACTTC. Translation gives CASSDIQEYPGETQYF.

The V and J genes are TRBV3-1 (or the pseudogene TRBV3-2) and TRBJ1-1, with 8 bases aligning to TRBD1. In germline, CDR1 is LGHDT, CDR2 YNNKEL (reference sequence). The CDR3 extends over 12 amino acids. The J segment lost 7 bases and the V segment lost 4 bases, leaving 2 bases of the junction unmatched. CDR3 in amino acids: CASSLGQGEAFF. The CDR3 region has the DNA TGTGCCAGCAGCCTCGGACAGGGTGAAGCTTTCTTT.

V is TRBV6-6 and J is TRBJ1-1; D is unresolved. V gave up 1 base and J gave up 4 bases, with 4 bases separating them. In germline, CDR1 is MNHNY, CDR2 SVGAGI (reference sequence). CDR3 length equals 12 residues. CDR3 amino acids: CASSYFSTEAFF. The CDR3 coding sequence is TGTGCCAGCAGTTACTTCAGCACTGAAGCTTTCTTT.

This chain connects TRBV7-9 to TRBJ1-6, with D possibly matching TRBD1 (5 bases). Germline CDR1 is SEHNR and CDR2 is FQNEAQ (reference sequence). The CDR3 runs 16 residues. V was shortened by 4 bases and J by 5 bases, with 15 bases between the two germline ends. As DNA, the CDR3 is TGTGCCAGCAGCTCCCTTGGGGCACCAGATAATTCACCCCTCCACTTT. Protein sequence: CASSSLGAPDNSPLHF.

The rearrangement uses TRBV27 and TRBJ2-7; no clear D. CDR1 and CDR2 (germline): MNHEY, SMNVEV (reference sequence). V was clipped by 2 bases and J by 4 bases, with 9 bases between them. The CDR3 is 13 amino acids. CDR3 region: CASSLMPRYEQYF. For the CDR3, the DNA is TGTGCCAGCAGTTTAATGCCGCGGTACGAGCAGTACTTC.

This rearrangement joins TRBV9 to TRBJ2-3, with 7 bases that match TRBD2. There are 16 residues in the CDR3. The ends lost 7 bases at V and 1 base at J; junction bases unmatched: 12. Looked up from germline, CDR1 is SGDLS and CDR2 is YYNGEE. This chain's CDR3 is CASPRGWAGGTDTQYF. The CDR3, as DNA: TGTGCCAGCCCCCGCGGGTGGGCGGGGGGCACAGATACGCAGTATTTT.

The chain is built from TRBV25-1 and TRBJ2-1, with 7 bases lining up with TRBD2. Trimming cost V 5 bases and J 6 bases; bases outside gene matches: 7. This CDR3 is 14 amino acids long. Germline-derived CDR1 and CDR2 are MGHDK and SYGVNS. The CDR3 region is CASSSSTGGNEQFF. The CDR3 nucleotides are TGTGCCAGCAGTTCCTCAACGGGAGGCAATGAGCAGTTCTTC.